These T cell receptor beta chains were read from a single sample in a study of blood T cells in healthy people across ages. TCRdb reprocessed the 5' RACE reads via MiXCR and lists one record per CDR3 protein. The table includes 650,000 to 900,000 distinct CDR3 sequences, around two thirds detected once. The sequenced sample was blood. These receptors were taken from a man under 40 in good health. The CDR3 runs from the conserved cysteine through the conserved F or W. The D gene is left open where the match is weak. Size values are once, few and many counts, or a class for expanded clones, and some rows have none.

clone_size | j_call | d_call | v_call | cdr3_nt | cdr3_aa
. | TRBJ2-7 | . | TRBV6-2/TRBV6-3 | TGTGCCAGCGGGGTTGGACTACGCTCCTACGAGCAGTACTTC | CASGVGLRSYEQYF
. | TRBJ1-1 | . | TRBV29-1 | TGCAGCGTTGGGGGCAGGGCGAACACTGAAGCTTTCTTT | CSVGGRANTEAFF
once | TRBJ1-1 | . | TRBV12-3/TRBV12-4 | TGTGCCAGCAGTCCAGTACAGGGCTGGGCGTACACTGAAGCTTTCTTT | CASSPVQGWAYTEAFF
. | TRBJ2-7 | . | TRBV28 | TGTGCCAGCAGTTTGGGATCGCCGGGGACCCACGAGCAGTACTTC | CASSLGSPGTHEQYF
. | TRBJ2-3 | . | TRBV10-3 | TGTGCCATCAGTGGTCAGGGACCGAGCACAGATACGCAGTATTTT | CAISGQGPSTDTQYF
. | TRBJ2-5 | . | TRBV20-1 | TGCAGTGCTACCCGACAGGCGTACCAAGAGACCCAGTACTTC | CSATRQAYQETQYF
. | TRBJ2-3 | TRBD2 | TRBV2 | TGTGCCAGCAGTGGAGAGCGGGGGGGGGGCACAGATACGCAGTATTTT | CASSGERGGGTDTQYF
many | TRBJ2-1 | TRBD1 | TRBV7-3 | TGTGCCAGCAGCCCACGACAGGGGAGTGAGCAGTTCTTC | CASSPRQGSEQFF
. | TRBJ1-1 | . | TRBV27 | TGTGCCAGCAGTTTGTACCGTAACACTGAAGCTTTCTTT | CASSLYRNTEAFF
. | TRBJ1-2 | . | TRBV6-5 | TGTGCCAGCGAGGGCGGAGGTGGCTACACCTTC | CASEGGGGYTF
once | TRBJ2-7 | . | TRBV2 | TGTGCCGGGGGCAGGGACGGATCCTACGAGCAGTACTTC | CAGGRDGSYEQYF
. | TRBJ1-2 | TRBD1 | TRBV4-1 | TGCGCCAGCAGCCCCCCTGACAGGGCAGGCCACACCTTC | CASSPPDRAGHTF
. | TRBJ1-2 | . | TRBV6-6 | TGTGCCAGCAGTAACGACAGCTATGGCTACACCTTC | CASSNDSYGYTF
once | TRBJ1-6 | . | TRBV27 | TGTGCCAGTAGTTTAATAGGTTCACCCCTCCACTTT | CASSLIGSPLHF
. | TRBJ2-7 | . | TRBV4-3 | TGCGCCAGCAGCCAAGGCCACAGGAACGAGCAGTACTTC | CASSQGHRNEQYF
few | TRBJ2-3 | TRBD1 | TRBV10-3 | TGTGCCATCACAAGACAGGGTGAAAATACGCAGTATTTT | CAITRQGENTQYF
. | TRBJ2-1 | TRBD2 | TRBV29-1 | TGCAGCGTCACCGGGAGCGGGGCCAACGAGCAGTTCTTC | CSVTGSGANEQFF
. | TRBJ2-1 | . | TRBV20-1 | TGCAGTGCTAAATCCAATATCGACCCCAATGAGCAGTTCTTC | CSAKSNIDPNEQFF
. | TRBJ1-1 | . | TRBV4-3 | TGCGCCAGCAGCCAAGATCCGGGGCAGAACACTGAAGCTTTCTTT | CASSQDPGQNTEAFF
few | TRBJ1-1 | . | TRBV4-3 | TGCGCCAGCAGCCAAGGCGTGGGGGTTATTTGGAACACTGAAGCTTTCTTT | CASSQGVGVIWNTEAFF
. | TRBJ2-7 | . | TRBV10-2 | TGCGCCAGCCGGGCCGGGACTGACTCCTACGAGCAGTACTTC | CASRAGTDSYEQYF
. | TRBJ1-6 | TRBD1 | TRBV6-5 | TGTGCCAGCAGTAGGGCGGGACAGGGTGTTTCCTCACCCCTCCACTTT | CASSRAGQGVSSPLHF
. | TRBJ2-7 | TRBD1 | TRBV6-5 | TGTGCCAGCAGTTACCCTCGACCGGACAGGGAAAATTCCTACGAGCAGTACTTC | CASSYPRPDRENSYEQYF
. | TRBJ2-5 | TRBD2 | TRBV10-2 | TGCGCCAGCAGTGCGTTGCGGGGGGACAAAGAGACCCAGTACTTC | CASSALRGDKETQYF
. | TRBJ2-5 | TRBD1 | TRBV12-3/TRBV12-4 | TGTGCCAGCAGTCGGGACAGTAAACAAGAGACCCAGTACTTC | CASSRDSKQETQYF
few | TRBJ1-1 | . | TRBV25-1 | TGTGCCAGCTCCACAGGGATTACTGAAGCTTTCTTT | CASSTGITEAFF
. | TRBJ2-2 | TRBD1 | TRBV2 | TGTGCCAGCAGTCCTCGGACAGGCCCCGGGGAGCTGTTTTTT | CASSPRTGPGELFF
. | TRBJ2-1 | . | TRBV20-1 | TGCAGTGCTCTCCCTAGAAGCTACAATGAGCAGTTCTTC | CSALPRSYNEQFF
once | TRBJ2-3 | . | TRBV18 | TGTGCCAGCTCACCACCGGTCTGGACGGATACGCAGTATTTT | CASSPPVWTDTQYF
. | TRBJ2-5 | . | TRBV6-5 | TGTGCCAGCAGTTACTCGGGGACACTCTACGAGACCCAGTACTTC | CASSYSGTLYETQYF
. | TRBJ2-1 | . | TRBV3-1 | TGTGCCAGCAGCCAAGTCGCCCCCCTTGGTGAGCAGTTCTTC | CASSQVAPLGEQFF
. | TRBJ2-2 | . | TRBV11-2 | TGTGCCAGCAGCTTAGTTCTGACCCTCACCGGGGAGCTGTTTTTT | CASSLVLTLTGELFF
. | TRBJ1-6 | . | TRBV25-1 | TGTGCCAGCAGTGAAGAAGGTTTAGGGGAAATTGGGTCCTATAATTCACCCCTCCACTTT | CASSEEGLGEIGSYNSPLHF
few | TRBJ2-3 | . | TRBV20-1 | TGCAGTGCTCTCCGGGCCGGGACCTCCATGAGGACAGATACGCAGTATTTT | CSALRAGTSMRTDTQYF
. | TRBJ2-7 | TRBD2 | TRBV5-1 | TGCGCCAGCAGCGACCGACTAGCGGGGAACTACGAGCAGTACTTC | CASSDRLAGNYEQYF
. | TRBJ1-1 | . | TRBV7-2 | TGTGCCAGCAGCTTATCAGTTTACACTGAAGCTTTCTTT | CASSLSVYTEAFF
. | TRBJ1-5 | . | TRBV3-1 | TGTGCCAGCAGCCCAAACAGGGCGGGCAATCAGCCCCAGCATTTT | CASSPNRAGNQPQHF
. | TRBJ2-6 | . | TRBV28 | TGTGCCAGCAGTTTCGGGACCTCTGGGGCCAACGTCCTGACTTTC | CASSFGTSGANVLTF
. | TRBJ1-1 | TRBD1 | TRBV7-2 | TGTGCCAGCAGCTTATGGAGGCAGGGGGCCACTGAAGCTTTCTTT | CASSLWRQGATEAFF
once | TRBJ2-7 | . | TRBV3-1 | TGTGCCAGCAGCCAAGTGCCCAGGACTTCTTACGAGCAGTACTTC | CASSQVPRTSYEQYF
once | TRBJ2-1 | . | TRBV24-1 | TGTGCCCCTTACGGCTTATACAATGAGCAGTTCTTC | CAPYGLYNEQFF
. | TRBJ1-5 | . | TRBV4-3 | TGCGCCAGCAGCCAAGAGATCCAGGGCCGGTATAGCAATCAGCCCCAGCATTTT | CASSQEIQGRYSNQPQHF
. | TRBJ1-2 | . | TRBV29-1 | TGCAGTGCGTCGGGGCCCGGGGGCTACACCTTC | CSASGPGGYTF
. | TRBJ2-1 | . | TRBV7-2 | TGTGCCAGCAGCCCGCGTTTAGTTGAGCAGTTCTTC | CASSPRLVEQFF
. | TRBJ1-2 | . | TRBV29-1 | TGCAGCGTTGCTGAGGGCCACCCGGGCTACACCTTC | CSVAEGHPGYTF
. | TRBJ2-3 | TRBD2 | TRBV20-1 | TGCAGTGCTAGACCCCCCGGACTAGCGGGGACCACAGATACGCAGTATTTT | CSARPPGLAGTTDTQYF
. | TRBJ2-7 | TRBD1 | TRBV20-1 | TGCAGTGCCCTCAGGACAGGGGGCTACGAGCAGTACTTC | CSALRTGGYEQYF
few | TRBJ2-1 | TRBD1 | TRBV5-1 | TGCGCCAGCAGCTTGGAACAGGGGGGCTACAATGAGCAGTTCTTC | CASSLEQGGYNEQFF
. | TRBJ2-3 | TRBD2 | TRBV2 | TGTGCCAGCAGTTCGGGAGGGGAATTCACAGATACGCAGTATTTT | CASSSGGEFTDTQYF
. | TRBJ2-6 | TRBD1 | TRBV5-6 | TGTGCCAGCAGGGGGGACAGGAACGTCCTGACTTTC | CASRGDRNVLTF
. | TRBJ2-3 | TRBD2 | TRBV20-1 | TGCAGTGCTAGAGATCAAGCGGGGGGCATACATACGCAGTATTTT | CSARDQAGGIHTQYF
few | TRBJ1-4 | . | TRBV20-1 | TGCAGTGCAAGGCCAGGGTCGGTGGAAAAACTGTTTTTT | CSARPGSVEKLFF
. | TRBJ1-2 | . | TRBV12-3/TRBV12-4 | TGTGCCAGCAGTCAAAGGACTGGGGGGGGCCACGGCTACACCTTC | CASSQRTGGGHGYTF
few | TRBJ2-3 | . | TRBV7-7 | TGTGCTAGCAGTATCGGTGGGGGGCGGACAGATACGCAGTATTTT | CASSIGGGRTDTQYF